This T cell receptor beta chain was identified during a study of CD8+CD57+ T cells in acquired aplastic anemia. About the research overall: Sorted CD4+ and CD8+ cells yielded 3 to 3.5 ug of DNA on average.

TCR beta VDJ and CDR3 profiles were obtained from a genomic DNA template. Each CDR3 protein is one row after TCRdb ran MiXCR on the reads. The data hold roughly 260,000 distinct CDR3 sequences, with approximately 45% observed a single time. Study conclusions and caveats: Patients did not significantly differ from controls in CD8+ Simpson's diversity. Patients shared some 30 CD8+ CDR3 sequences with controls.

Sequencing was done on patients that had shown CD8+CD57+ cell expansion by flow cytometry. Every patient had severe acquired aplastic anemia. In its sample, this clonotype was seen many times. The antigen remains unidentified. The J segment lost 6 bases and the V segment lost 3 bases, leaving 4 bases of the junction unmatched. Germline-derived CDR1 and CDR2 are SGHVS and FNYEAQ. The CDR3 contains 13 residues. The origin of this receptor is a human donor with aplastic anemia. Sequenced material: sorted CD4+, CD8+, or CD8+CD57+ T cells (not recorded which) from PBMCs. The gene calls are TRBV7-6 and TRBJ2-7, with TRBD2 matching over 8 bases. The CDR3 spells CASSFVAGLEQYF. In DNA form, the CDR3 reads TGTGCCAGCAGCTTCGTAGCGGGGCTCGAGCAGTACTTC.